The next 10 T cell receptor beta chains were all read from a single sample in a study of blood T cells in healthy people across ages. The use of a sample-barcoded 5' primer and a J-beta primer mix characterized a second PCR of about 6 to 11 cycles. TCRdb re-called the 5' RACE reads through MiXCR, storing one row per CDR3 protein. The data contain more than 1.4 million distinct CDR3 sequences, around 39% of them singletons. Sequenced material: blood. The origin of the receptors is a woman aged 18-29 years in good health.

The CDR3, as DNA: TGTGCCAGCAGCGTATCAACAAAGGGCACAGATACGCAGTATTTT. It codes for CASSVSTKGTDTQYF. V usage is TRBV7-9 and J usage is TRBJ2-3; D call uncertain. Deletions cut 5 bases from V and 1 base from J, with 13 bases between. Germline CDR1 SEHNR, CDR2 FQNEAQ (reference sequence). The CDR3 runs to 15 residues.

This clonotype was counted a few times. This chain connects TRBV5-1 to TRBJ2-2; 10 bases map to TRBD1. CDR3 length: 16 residues. The V and J ends lost 1 base and 7 bases, in that order; junction bases with no gene match: 7. Germline CDR1 SGHRS, CDR2 YFSETQ. The CDR3 protein is CASSLPPGTGVGELFF. The CDR3 DNA reads as TGCGCCAGCAGCTTGCCCCCCGGGACAGGGGTCGGGGAGCTGTTTTTT.

The J gene is TRBJ2-4, the V gene TRBV12-3 or TRBV12-4; D perhaps matches TRBD2 (6 bases). TRBJ2-5 explains the end of the DNA better; the J call may be wrong. This CDR3 region has 15 residues. The CDR3 DNA is TGTGCCAGCCTACCCGAGGAGGGGAGTCGGGAGACCCAGTACTTC. Amino acid sequence: CASLPEEGSRETQYF.

The chain carries TRBV7-2 and TRBJ2-3; unclear D gene. The germline gives CDR1 SGHTA, CDR2 FQGNSA. Trimming stripped 7 bases from V and 4 bases from J, with 9 bases between. This CDR3 is built from 12 residues. CDR3 in DNA: TGTGCCAGCAACCAACCCCCAGATACGCAGTATTTT. Translating gives CASNQPPDTQYF.

The V call is TRBV20-1, the J call TRBJ2-5; 13 nucleotides align to TRBD2. Germline lookup yields CDR1 DFQATT and CDR2 SNEGSKA (reference sequence). V shed 5 bases and J 4 bases; nucleotides not matched to a gene: 4. This CDR3 region has 14 residues. The CDR3: CSASGLAGPETQYF. As DNA, the CDR3 is TGCAGTGCTTCGGGACTAGCGGGGCCAGAGACCCAGTACTTC.

This clonotype was seen a handful of times. The chain recombines TRBV2 with TRBJ1-2; D is uncertain. The CDR3 totals 11 residues. V lost 7 bases, J lost 2 bases, and 5 bases lay in between. Germline lookup yields CDR1 SNHLY and CDR2 FYNNEI. Here the CDR3 DNA reads TGTGCCAGCACGTACAACTATGGCTACACCTTC. Translating it yields CASTYNYGYTF.

The V and J genes are TRBV4-2 and TRBJ2-7; 14 bases match TRBD2. CDR1 LGHNA and CDR2 YNFKEQ come from the germline V gene. This CDR3 spans 18 amino acids. The junction had 5 bases not matched to a gene; V was cut back by 1 base and J by 0 bases. DNA for the CDR3: TGTGCCAGCAGCCAAGTGGGGACTAGCGGGGGCCCCTCCTACGAGCAGTACTTC. Encoded protein: CASSQVGTSGGPSYEQYF.

This clonotype showed up many times. The V gene is TRBV7-9, the J gene TRBJ2-7; a weak D match, TRBD1 (7 bases). Trimming cost V 4 bases and J 3 bases, with 10 bases left between them. Germline CDR1 reads SEHNR; CDR2 reads FQNEAQ (reference sequence). The CDR3 contains 13 residues. The CDR3 is CASSSRGDYEQYF. DNA of the CDR3: TGTGCCAGCAGCTCCAGGGGGGACTACGAGCAGTACTTC.

This chain links TRBV12-3 or TRBV12-4 with TRBJ2-7; 7 positions match TRBD2. There are 12 residues in the CDR3. Trimming removed 10 bases from V and 6 bases from J; junction bases left unmatched: 9. CDR3 in DNA: TGTGCCACTATCCTGGGGGGGGGCGAGCAGTACTTC. Translated, it gives CATILGGGEQYF.

Many counts were recorded for this clonotype. V gene TRBV9 combines with J gene TRBJ1-2; possibly TRBD1 for D (6 bases). Trimming cost V 3 bases and J 4 bases, with 22 bases left between them. Looked up from germline, CDR1 is SGDLS and CDR2 is YYNGEE. CDR3 length: 17 amino acids. The CDR3 spells CASSALQSTTGAYGYTF. The CDR3 DNA reads as TGTGCCAGCAGCGCACTACAATCAACGACAGGCGCCTATGGCTACACCTTC.